Following are 5 T cell receptor beta chains from one sample sequenced in a study of response to subunit inactivated influenza vaccine. TCRdb re-called the RT-PCR reads through MiXCR, storing one row per CDR3 protein. The table includes 860,000 or so distinct CDR3 sequences, 21% detected once. The material was PBMCs from blood, obtained about 5 days after vaccination. These receptors originate from a man in his fifties or sixties who received an inactivated influenza vaccine.

This clonotype was observed a handful of times. The V call is TRBV15, the J call TRBJ2-3, with TRBD2 matching 8 bases. Germline V gene lookup returns CDR1 LNHNV and CDR2 YYDKDF (reference sequence). Trimming cost V 7 bases and J 7 bases; bases outside gene matches: 13. CDR3 length equals 15 residues. CDR3 loop: CATTLGLGRENTQYF. As DNA, the CDR3 is TGTGCCACCACACTGGGACTAGGGAGGGAGAATACGCAGTATTTT.

This clonotype has more than one count but fewer than ten. V and J are TRBV6-4 and TRBJ2-1; a possible D gene is TRBD2 (6 bases). Germline CDR1 reads MRHNA; CDR2 reads SNTAGT. Trimming cost V 4 bases and J 2 bases, with 12 bases left between them. There are 15 residues in the CDR3. The CDR3 nucleotides read TGTGCCAGCAGTGTGGAGGGGCTTACCTACAATGAGCAGTTCTTC. Translated, it gives CASSVEGLTYNEQFF.

The CDR3 coding sequence is TGTGCCACCAGCAGAGATAAGGGGCAGAACTATGGCTACACCTTC. It is translated as CATSRDKGQNYGYTF. This chain links TRBV15 with TRBJ1-2; D is possibly TRBD1 (5 bases). The length of the CDR3 is 15 residues. In germline, CDR1 is LNHNV, CDR2 YYDKDF (reference sequence). The V end lost 0 bases, the J end lost 2 bases, and 10 bases lay between the germline ends.

J is TRBJ2-1 and V is TRBV20-1, with D unclear. The germline V and J ends were trimmed by 2 bases and 8 bases, with 7 bases remaining between them. Germline lookup yields CDR1 DFQATT and CDR2 SNEGSKA (reference sequence). This CDR3 is built from 11 residues. Here the CDR3 DNA reads TGCAGTGCTAGAACCTCCCATGAGCAGTTCTTC. As protein: CSARTSHEQFF.

The gene calls are TRBV29-1 and TRBJ2-3; 7 bases map to TRBD1. CDR1 is SQVTM, CDR2 ANQGSEA, per germline. Trimming removed 4 bases from V and 2 bases from J; junction bases left unmatched: 6. This CDR3 comprises 14 residues. For the CDR3, the DNA is TGCAGCGTTGTGGGACAGTCAGTCACAGATACGCAGTATTTT. Its protein is CSVVGQSVTDTQYF.